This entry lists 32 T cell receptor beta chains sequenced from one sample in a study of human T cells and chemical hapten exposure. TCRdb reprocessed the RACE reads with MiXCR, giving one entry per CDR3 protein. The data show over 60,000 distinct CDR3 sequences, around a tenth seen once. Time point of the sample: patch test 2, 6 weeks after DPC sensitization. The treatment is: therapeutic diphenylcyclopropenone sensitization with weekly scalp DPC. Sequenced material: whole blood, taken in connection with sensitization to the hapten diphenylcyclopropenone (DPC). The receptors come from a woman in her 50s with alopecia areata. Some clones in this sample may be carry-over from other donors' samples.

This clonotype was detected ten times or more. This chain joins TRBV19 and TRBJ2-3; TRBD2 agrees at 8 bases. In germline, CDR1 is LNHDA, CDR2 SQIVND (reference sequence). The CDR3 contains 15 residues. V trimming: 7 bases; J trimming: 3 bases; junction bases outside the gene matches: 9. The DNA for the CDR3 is TGTGCCAGTAAGTCAGCGGGAGTCGGAACAGATACGCAGTATTTT. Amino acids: CASKSAGVGTDTQYF.

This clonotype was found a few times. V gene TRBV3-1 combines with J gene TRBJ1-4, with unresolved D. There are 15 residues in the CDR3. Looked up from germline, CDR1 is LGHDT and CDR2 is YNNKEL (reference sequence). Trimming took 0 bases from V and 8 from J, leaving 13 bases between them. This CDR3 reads CASSQEASRTEKLFF. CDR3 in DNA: TGTGCCAGCAGCCAAGAAGCCTCTAGGACGGAAAAACTGTTTTTT.

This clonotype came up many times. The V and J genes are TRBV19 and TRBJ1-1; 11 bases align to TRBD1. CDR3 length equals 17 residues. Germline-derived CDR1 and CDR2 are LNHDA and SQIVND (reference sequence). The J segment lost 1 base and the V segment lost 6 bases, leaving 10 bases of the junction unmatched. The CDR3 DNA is TGTGCCAGTAGCCACTGGACAGGGGGCTCTGGGAACACTGAAGCTTTCTTT. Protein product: CASSHWTGGSGNTEAFF.

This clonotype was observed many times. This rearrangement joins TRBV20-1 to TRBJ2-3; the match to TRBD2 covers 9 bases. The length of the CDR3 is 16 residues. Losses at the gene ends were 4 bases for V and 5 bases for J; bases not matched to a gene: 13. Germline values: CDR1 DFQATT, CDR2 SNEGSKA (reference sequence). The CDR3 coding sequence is TGCAGTGCTAAAAAAGCGGGACTAGCTTTTGGAGATACGCAGTATTTT. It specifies CSAKKAGLAFGDTQYF.

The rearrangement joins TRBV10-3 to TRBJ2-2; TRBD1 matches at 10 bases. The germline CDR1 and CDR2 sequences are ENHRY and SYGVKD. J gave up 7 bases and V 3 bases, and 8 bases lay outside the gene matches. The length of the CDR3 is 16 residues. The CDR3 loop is CAISDVRTGGFGELFF. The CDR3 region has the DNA TGTGCCATCAGTGACGTCCGGACAGGGGGTTTCGGGGAGCTGTTTTTT.

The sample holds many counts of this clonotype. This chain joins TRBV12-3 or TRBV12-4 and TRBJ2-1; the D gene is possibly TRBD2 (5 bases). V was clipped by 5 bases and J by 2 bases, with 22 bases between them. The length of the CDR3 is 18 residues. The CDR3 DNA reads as TGTGCCAGCAGTCCCCCAGGATTCGCGAGCGGAGCCTACAATGAGCAGTTCTTC. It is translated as CASSPPGFASGAYNEQFF.

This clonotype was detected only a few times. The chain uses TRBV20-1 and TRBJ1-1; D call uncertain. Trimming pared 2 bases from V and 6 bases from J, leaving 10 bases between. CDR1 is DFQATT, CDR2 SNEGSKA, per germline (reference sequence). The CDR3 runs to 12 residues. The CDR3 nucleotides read TGCAGTGCTAGAACTCAGGTTTCTGAAGCTTTCTTT. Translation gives CSARTQVSEAFF.

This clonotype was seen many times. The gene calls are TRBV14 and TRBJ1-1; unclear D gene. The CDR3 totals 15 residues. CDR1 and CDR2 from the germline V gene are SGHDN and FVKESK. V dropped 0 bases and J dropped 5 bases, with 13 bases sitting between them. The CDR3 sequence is CASSQDRGLRTEAFF. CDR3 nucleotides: TGTGCCAGCAGCCAAGATCGTGGTTTGCGGACTGAAGCTTTCTTT.

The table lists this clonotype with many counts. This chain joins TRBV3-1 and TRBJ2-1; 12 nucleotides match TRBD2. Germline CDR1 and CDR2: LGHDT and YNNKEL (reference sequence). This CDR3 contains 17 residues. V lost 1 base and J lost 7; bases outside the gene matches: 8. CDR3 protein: CASSQALLAGGGNEQFF. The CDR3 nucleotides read TGTGCCAGCAGCCAAGCACTCCTAGCGGGAGGGGGTAATGAGCAGTTCTTC.

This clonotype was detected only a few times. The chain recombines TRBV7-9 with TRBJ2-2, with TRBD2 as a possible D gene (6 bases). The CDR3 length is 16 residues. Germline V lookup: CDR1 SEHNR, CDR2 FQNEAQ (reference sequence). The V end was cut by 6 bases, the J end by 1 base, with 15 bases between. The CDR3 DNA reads TGTGCCAGCAGAAGTTCTAGCGACCTGAACACCGGGGAGCTGTTTTTT. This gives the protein CASRSSSDLNTGELFF. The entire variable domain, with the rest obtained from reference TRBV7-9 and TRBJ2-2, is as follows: DTGVSQNPRHKITKRGQNVTFRCDPISEHNRLYWYRQTLGQGPEFLTYFQNEAQLEKSRLLSDRFSAERPKGSFSTLEIQRTEQGDSAMYLCASRSSSDLNTGELFFGEGSRLTVL.

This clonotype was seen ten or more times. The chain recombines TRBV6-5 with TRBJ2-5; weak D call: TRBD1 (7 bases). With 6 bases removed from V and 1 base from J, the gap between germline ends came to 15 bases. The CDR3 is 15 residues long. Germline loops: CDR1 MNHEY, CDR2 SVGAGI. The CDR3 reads CASREGGGSQETQYF. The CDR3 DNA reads TGTGCCAGCAGAGAAGGAGGGGGCTCCCAAGAGACCCAGTACTTC.

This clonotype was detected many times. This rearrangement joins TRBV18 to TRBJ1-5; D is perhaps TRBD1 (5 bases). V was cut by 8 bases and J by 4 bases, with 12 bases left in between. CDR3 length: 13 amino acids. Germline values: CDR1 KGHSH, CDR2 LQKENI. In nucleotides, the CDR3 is TGTGCCAGCGGGCGACAGAATAATCAGCCCCAGCATTTT. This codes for CASGRQNNQPQHF.

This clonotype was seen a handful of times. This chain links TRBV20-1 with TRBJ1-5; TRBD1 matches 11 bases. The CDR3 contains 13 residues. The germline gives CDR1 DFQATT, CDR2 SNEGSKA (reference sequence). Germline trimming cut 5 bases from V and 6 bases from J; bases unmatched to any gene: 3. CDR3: CSAGTGGIQPQHF. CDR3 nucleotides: TGCAGTGCTGGGACAGGGGGAATTCAGCCCCAGCATTTT.

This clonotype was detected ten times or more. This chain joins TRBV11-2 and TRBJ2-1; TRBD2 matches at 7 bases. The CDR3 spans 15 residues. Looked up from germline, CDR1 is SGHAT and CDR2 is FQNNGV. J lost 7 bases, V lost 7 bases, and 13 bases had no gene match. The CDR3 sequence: CASTIGGRFGNEQFF. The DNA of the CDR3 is TGTGCCAGCACGATCGGGGGGAGGTTTGGGAATGAGCAGTTCTTC.

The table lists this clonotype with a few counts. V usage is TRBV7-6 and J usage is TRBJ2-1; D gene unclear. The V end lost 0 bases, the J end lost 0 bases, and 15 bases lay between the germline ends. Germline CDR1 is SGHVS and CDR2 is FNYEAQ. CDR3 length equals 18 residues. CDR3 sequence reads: CASSLASPQRSSYNEQFF. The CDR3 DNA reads TGTGCCAGCAGCTTAGCGTCGCCTCAGCGTAGCTCCTACAATGAGCAGTTCTTC.

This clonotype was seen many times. The CDR3: CASRDQGESRYEQYF. The CDR3 DNA sequence: TGCGCCAGCAGGGACCAGGGGGAAAGTCGGTACGAGCAGTACTTC. J is TRBJ2-7 and V is TRBV10-2; 7 bases fit TRBD1. The CDR3 runs to 15 residues. V dropped 6 bases and J dropped 4; count of bases not matched to a gene: 12. Germline V lookup: CDR1 WSHSY, CDR2 SAAADI.

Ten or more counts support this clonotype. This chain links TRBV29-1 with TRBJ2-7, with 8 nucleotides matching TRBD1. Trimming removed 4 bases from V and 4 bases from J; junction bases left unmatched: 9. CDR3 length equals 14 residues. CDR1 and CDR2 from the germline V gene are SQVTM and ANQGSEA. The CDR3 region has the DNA TGCAGCGTTGTTCCGGGACAGGCGGATTACGAGCAGTACTTC. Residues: CSVVPGQADYEQYF.

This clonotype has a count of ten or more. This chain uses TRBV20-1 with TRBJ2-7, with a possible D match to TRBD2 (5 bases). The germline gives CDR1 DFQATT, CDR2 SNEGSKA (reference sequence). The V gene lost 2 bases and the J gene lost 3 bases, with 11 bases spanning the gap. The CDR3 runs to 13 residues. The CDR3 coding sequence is TGCAGTGCTAGAACACGGACTGGCTACGAGCAGTACTTC. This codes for CSARTRTGYEQYF.

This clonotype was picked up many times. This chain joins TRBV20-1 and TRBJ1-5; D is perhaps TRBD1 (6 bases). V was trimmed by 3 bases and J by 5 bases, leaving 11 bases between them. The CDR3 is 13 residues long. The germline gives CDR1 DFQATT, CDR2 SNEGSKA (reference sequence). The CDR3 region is CSASPSGDQPQHF. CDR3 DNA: TGCAGTGCTAGCCCCTCAGGGGATCAGCCCCAGCATTTT.

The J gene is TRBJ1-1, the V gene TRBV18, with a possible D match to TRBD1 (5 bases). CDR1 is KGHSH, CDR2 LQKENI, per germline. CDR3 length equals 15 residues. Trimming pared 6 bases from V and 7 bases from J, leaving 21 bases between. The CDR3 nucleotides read TGTGCCAGCTCCGGGGGGATTGCAGGGAAGATTGAAGCTTTCTTT. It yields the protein CASSGGIAGKIEAFF.

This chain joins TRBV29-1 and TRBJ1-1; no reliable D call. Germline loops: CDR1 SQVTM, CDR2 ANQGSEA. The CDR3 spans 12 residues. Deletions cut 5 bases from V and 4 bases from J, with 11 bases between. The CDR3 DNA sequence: TGCAGCGTTCTCCTTTCGGGCACTGAAGCTTTCTTT. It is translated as CSVLLSGTEAFF.

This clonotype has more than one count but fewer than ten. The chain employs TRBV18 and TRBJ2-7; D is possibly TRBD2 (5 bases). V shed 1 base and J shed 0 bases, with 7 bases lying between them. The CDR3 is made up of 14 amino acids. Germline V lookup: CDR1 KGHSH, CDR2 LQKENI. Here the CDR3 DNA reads TGTGCCAGCTCACCACGGGAGAGCTCCTACGAGCAGTACTTC. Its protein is CASSPRESSYEQYF.

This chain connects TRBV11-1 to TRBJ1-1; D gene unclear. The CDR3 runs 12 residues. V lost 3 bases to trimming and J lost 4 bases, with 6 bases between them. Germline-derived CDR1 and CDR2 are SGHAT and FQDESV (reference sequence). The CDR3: CASSFGSTEAFF. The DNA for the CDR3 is TGTGCCAGCAGCTTTGGCAGCACTGAAGCTTTCTTT. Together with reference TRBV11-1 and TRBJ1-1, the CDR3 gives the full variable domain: EAEVAQSPRYKITEKSQAVAFWCDPISGHATLYWYRQILGQGPELLVQFQDESVVDDSQLPKDRFSAERLKGVDSTLKIQPAELGDSAMYLCASSFGSTEAFFGQGTRLTVV.

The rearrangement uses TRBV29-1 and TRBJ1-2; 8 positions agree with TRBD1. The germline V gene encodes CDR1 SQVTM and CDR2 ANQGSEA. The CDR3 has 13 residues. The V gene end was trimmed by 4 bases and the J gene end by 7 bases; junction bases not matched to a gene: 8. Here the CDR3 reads CSVARGLPSGYTF. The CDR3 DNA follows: TGCAGCGTTGCCAGGGGGCTTCCTAGTGGCTACACCTTC.

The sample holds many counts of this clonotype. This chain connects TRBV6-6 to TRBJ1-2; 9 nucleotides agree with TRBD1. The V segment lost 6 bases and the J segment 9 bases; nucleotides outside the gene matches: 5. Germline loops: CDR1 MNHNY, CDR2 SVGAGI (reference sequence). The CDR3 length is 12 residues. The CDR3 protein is CASRRDRASYTF. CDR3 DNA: TGTGCCAGCAGAAGGGACAGGGCTAGCTACACCTTC.

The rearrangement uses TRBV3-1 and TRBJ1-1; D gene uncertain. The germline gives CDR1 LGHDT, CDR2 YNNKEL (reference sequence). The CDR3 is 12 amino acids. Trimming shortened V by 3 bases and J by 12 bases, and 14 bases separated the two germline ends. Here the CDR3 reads CASSHAGQPPFF. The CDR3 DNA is TGTGCCAGCAGCCATGCCGGGCAACCTCCTTTCTTT. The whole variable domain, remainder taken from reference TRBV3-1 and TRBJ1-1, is DTAVSQTPKYLVTQMGNDKSIKCEQNLGHDTMYWYKQDSKKFLKIMFSYNNKELIINETVPNRFSPKSPDKAHLNLHINSLELGDSAVYFCASSHAGQPPFFGQGTRLTVV.

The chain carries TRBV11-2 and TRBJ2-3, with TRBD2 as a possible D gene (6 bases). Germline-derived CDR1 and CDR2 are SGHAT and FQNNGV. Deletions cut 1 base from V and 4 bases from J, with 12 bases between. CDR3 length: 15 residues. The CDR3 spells CASSLGGRNADTQYF. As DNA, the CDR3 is TGTGCCAGCAGCTTAGGTGGGAGGAATGCAGATACGCAGTATTTT.

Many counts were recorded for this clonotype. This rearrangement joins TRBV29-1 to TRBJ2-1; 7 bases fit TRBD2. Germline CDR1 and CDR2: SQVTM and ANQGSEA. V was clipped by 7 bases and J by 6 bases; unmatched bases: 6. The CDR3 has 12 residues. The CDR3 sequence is CSAGEGANEQFF. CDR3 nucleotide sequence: TGCAGCGCCGGGGAGGGCGCCAATGAGCAGTTCTTC.

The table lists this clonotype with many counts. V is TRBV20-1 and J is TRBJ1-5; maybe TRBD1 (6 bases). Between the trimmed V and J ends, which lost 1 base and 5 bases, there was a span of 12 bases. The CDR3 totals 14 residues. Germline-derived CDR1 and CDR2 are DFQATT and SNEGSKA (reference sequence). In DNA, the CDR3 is TGCAGTGCTAGAGCCGGCAGGGGAGATCAGCCCCAGCATTTT. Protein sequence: CSARAGRGDQPQHF.

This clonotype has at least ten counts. DNA for the CDR3: TGTGCCAGCTTTTTTCTCTCTGGGGCCGCTGAAGCTTTCTTT. It specifies CASFFLSGAAEAFF. The chain couples TRBV6-6 to TRBJ1-1; a weak D match, TRBD1 (5 bases). Germline V gene sequence: CDR1 MNHNY, CDR2 SVGAGI (reference sequence). The germline V and J ends were trimmed by 8 bases and 6 bases, with 19 bases remaining between them. There are 14 residues in the CDR3.

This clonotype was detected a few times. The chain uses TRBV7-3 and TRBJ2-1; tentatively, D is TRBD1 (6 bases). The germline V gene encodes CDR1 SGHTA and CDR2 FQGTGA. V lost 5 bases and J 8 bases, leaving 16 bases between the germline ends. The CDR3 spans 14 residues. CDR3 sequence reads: CASSLNRDIHEQFF. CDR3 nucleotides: TGTGCCAGCAGCCTCAACCGGGACATCCATGAGCAGTTCTTC.

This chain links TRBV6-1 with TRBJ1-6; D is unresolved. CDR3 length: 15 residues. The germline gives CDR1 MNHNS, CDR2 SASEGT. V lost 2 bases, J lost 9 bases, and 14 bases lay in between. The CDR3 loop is CASSESPVTSSPLHF. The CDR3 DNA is TGTGCCAGCAGTGAAAGTCCAGTGACTTCTTCACCCCTCCACTTT.